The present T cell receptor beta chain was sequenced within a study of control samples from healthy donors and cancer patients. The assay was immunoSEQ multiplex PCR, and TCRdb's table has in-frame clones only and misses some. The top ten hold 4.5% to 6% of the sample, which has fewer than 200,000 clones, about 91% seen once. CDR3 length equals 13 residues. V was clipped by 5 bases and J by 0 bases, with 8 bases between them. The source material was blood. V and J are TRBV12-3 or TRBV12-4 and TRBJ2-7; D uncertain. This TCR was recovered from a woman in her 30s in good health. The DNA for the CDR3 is TGTGCCAGCAGTGCATCCACCTCCTACGAGCAGTACTTC. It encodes CASSASTSYEQYF.